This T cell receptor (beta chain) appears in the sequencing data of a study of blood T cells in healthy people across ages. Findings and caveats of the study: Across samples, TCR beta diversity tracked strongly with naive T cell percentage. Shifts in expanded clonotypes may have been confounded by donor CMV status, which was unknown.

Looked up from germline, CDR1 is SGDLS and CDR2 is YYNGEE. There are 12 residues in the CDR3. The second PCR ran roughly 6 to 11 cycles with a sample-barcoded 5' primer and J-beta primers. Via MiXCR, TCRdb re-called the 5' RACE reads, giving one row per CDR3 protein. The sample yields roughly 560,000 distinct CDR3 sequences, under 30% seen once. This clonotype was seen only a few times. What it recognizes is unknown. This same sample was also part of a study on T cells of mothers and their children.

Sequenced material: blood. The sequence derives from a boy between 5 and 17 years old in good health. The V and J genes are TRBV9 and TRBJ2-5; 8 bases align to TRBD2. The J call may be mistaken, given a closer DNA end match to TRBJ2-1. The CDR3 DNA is TGTGCCAGCAGCACGGGAGGGGATGAGCAGTTCTTC. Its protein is CASSTGGDEQFF.